The subject of this entry is one T cell receptor beta chain. Its target is not known. A much more abundant neighbour one base away suggests this may be a read error. The CDR3 carries no conserved terminal phenylalanine or tryptophan, so it likely arises from a read error. A CD8+CD4-CCR7+CD45RA+ phenotype served as the sorting definition for naive CD8 T cells. The data were taken from a study of molecular identifiers for immune sequencing clone quantification. Study-wide findings and caveats: Clones that exceeded 20 RNA copies held over 98% of effector molecules, yet under 1% in naive cells.

Making the bulk TCR libraries relied on previously described methods and listed TCR primers. Each CDR3 protein is one row after TCRdb ran MiXCR on the PCR reads. The table lists about 640,000 distinct CDR3 sequences, approximately 20% of them singletons, with 0.7% to 1% in the top ten. CDR1 ENHRY and CDR2 SYGVKD come from the germline V gene. V shed 8 bases and J shed 5 bases, with 12 bases lying between them. CDR3 size: 12 residues. The chain has TRBV10-3 and TRBJ2-5; D is perhaps TRBD2 (5 bases). The clonotype was recovered from a human donor in good health. Some libraries in this study had Jurkat cell RNA spiked in. Sample: naive CD8+ T cells from blood, with Jurkat cell RNA spiked in. Subset given: FACS-sorted CD8+CD4-CCR7+CD45RA+ naive T cells. The CDR3 nucleotides are TGTGCCATCTCGAGGGCGGGTGAGACCCAGTACTCC. It is translated as CAISRAGETQYS.